Shown below are 15 T cell receptor beta chains from a single sample sequenced in a study of radiation and T cells in renal cell carcinoma. The protocol was immunoSEQ multiplex PCR, while the TCRdb copy is restricted to in-frame clones and leaves out a portion. The data hold 120,000 to 150,000 clones, with about 87% observed a single time. Time point here: baseline pretreatment blood. Treatment: 15 Gy SBRT to primary tumor, nephrectomy 4 weeks later. The sequencing used blood, collected from a patient whose treatment included radiotherapy and nephrectomy. The receptors stem from a woman aged 70-85 years with renal cell carcinoma.

The chain links TRBV18 to TRBJ1-2; D gene ambiguous. CDR1 is KGHSH and CDR2 is LQKENI in the germline V gene. The CDR3 runs to 13 residues. Trimming shortened V by 6 bases and J by 1 base, and 9 bases separated the two germline ends. The chain's CDR3 is CASSQDGNYGYTF. CDR3 sequence (DNA): TGTGCCAGCTCTCAAGACGGTAACTATGGCTACACCTTC.

V gene TRBV13 combines with J gene TRBJ1-2; D is possibly TRBD1 (5 bases). The CDR3 runs to 12 residues. The ends were cut back, 7 bases at V and 5 bases at J, with 11 bases in the middle. Germline CDR1 reads PRHDT; CDR2 reads FYEKMQ (reference sequence). This chain's CDR3 is CASTRGTYGYTF. As DNA, the CDR3 is TGTGCCAGCACCCGGGGGACGTATGGCTACACCTTC.

The chain couples TRBV5-1 to TRBJ2-1, with 10 nucleotides matching TRBD2. Germline loops: CDR1 SGHRS, CDR2 YFSETQ. The CDR3 length is 18 residues. After removal of 0 bases from V and 3 bases from J, the junction contained 9 bases not matched to a gene. The CDR3 DNA reads as TGCGCCAGCAGCTTGGCCCTGAGCGGGGGGGCTAACTACAATGAGCAGTTCTTC. Protein product: CASSLALSGGANYNEQFF.

The rearrangement uses TRBV9 and TRBJ1-2; TRBD1 agrees at 7 bases. Germline assignment: CDR1 SGDLS and CDR2 YYNGEE. This CDR3 has 15 residues. With V trimmed by 4 bases and J by 2 bases, 8 bases remained unmatched. The CDR3 spells CASSMMGDSNYGYTF. The CDR3 bases are TGTGCCAGCAGCATGATGGGGGACAGCAACTATGGCTACACCTTC.

The J gene is TRBJ2-1, the V gene TRBV14; D is possibly TRBD2 (5 bases). Germline V gene lookup returns CDR1 SGHDN and CDR2 FVKESK. V lost 4 bases to trimming and J lost 6 bases, with 22 bases between them. This CDR3 comprises 17 residues. CDR3: CASSPRLGRDSSNEQFF. As DNA, the CDR3 is TGTGCCAGCAGCCCACGATTGGGGAGAGACTCTTCCAATGAGCAGTTCTTC.

The DNA of the CDR3 is TGTGCCTGGAGGGGGACAGGGGTTGGCTACACCTTC. Translated: CAWRGTGVGYTF. The chain couples TRBV30 to TRBJ1-2; 10 nucleotides agree with TRBD1. Germline CDR1 is GTSNPN and CDR2 is SVGIG (reference sequence). This CDR3 comprises 12 residues. Trimming removed 3 bases from V and 7 bases from J; junction bases left unmatched: 2.

The CDR3 is CASSSSGGRNEQFF. The CDR3 nucleotides are TGTGCCAGCAGTTCTAGCGGGGGACGGAATGAGCAGTTCTTC. This rearrangement joins TRBV6-6 to TRBJ2-1, with 10 bases matching TRBD2. Trimming removed 4 bases from V and 7 bases from J; junction bases left unmatched: 4. CDR3 size: 14 residues. Germline lookup yields CDR1 MNHNY and CDR2 SVGAGI (reference sequence).

This CDR3 reads CASSPKETWRSRGKYQPQHF. CDR3 bases: TGCGCCAGCAGTCCGAAAGAGACCTGGAGAAGTCGGGGTAAGTATCAGCCCCAGCATTTT. The genes are TRBV23-1 and TRBJ1-5; D gene uncertain. TRBV23-1 is known as an ORF, though its function is uncertain. V was pared by 4 bases and J by 5 bases, with 30 bases between. This CDR3 is built from 20 residues.

The chain joins TRBV19 to TRBJ2-5, with 7 bases aligning to TRBD1. With 4 bases clipped from V and 7 bases from J, the junction kept 12 bases outside the gene matches. The CDR3 runs 15 residues. Germline CDR1 and CDR2: LNHDA and SQIVND (reference sequence). CDR3 sequence reads: CASSTSGTVPGTQYF. CDR3 DNA sequence: TGTGCCAGTAGTACCTCCGGGACAGTTCCTGGGACCCAGTACTTC.

V and J are TRBV7-9 and TRBJ2-4; 10 bases are a match to TRBD1. The CDR3 is 14 amino acids. Germline V gene lookup returns CDR1 SEHNR and CDR2 FQNEAQ (reference sequence). J lost 7 bases, V lost 0 bases, and 0 bases had no gene match. In DNA, the CDR3 is TGTGCCAGCAGCTTAGCGGGACAGGGGAACATTCAGTACTTC. It yields the protein CASSLAGQGNIQYF.

The CDR3 spells CASRSGQGVAGELFF. As DNA, the CDR3 is TGCGCCAGCAGGTCGGGACAGGGGGTCGCCGGGGAGCTGTTTTTT. The chain employs TRBV5-1 and TRBJ2-2; 11 bases map to TRBD1. The J segment lost 6 bases and the V segment lost 5 bases, leaving 6 bases of the junction unmatched. The germline V gene has CDR1 SGHRS and CDR2 YFSETQ. The CDR3 loop spans 15 amino acids.

The V call is TRBV19, the J call TRBJ2-1, with D perhaps being TRBD1 or TRBD2 (9 bases each). Trimming took off 6 bases at V and 6 bases at J, with 30 bases between the two ends. This CDR3 comprises 19 residues. Germline loops: CDR1 LNHDA, CDR2 SQIVND (reference sequence). Here the CDR3 DNA reads TGTGCCAGTAGGCCACCCCTGGGACAGGGAGTTAGCGGGAGCAATGAGCAGTTCTTC. Translating it yields CASRPPLGQGVSGSNEQFF. Based on the CDR3 plus reference TRBV19 and TRBJ2-1, the full variable domain is DGGITQSPKYLFRKEGQNVTLSCEQNLNHDAMYWYRQDPGQGLRLIYYSQIVNDFQKGDIAEGYSVSREKKESFPLTVTSAQKNPTAFYLCASRPPLGQGVSGSNEQFFGPGTRLTVL.

The chain carries TRBV11-3 and TRBJ2-7; the D is unclear. This CDR3 has 15 residues. Trimming removed 1 base from V and 4 bases from J, with 14 bases in between. Germline V lookup: CDR1 SGHNT, CDR2 YENEEA. CDR3 residues: CASSLAQGTPYEQYF. Here the CDR3 DNA reads TGTGCCAGCAGCTTAGCCCAAGGAACCCCTTACGAGCAGTACTTC.

The V gene is TRBV5-5, the J gene TRBJ2-1, with no clear D. The V gene lost 4 bases and the J gene lost 5 bases, with 22 bases spanning the gap. Looked up from germline, CDR1 is SGHKS and CDR2 is YYEKEE (reference sequence). The CDR3 consists of 17 residues. The CDR3 region is CASSTDPAPFSHNEQFF. The CDR3 DNA reads as TGTGCCAGCAGCACGGATCCAGCCCCTTTTAGCCACAATGAGCAGTTCTTC.

V is TRBV7-2 and J is TRBJ2-6, with D tentatively TRBD2 (6 bases). V gave up 0 bases and J gave up 0 bases, with 15 bases separating them. The CDR3 has 19 residues. Germline V gene data show CDR1 as SGHTA and CDR2 as FQGNSA. CDR3 sequence reads: CASSLAFRAGISGANVLTF. DNA for the CDR3: TGTGCCAGCAGCTTAGCCTTCCGGGCGGGGATCTCTGGGGCCAACGTCCTGACTTTC.